A selection of T cell receptor beta chains follows, all from one sample in a study of T cells in Graves' hyperthyroidism and ophthalmopathy. Via MiXCR, TCRdb re-called the multiplex PCR reads, giving one row per CDR3 protein. The sample lists 400,000 to 600,000 distinct CDR3 sequences; 15% to 20% were seen once. The specimen sequenced was blood. These receptors all come from a woman aged 25 to 39 with Graves' ophthalmopathy. Both conserved end residues are part of each CDR3. The D gene is left open where the match is weak. Clone sizes are given selectively: once, few, many, or a class where the clone is expanded.

d_call | clone_size | j_call | v_call | cdr3_nt | cdr3_aa
TRBD1 | many | TRBJ1-2 | TRBV7-2 | TGTGCCAGCAGCTTTTCGGGACAGGGAGCCTATGGCTACACCTTC | CASSFSGQGAYGYTF
NA | many | TRBJ1-2 | TRBV7-6 | TGTGCCAGCAGCTTAGAGGCGGTTACTAACTATGGCTACACCTTC | CASSLEAVTNYGYTF
TRBD2 | few | TRBJ2-3 | TRBV6-1 | TGTGCCAGCAGCCGCCCCGGGACTAGCGGGACAGATACGCAGTATTTT | CASSRPGTSGTDTQYF
NA | NA | TRBJ1-5 | TRBV2 | TGTGCCAGCAAGTTGGACTCGGGTCAGCCCCAGCATTTT | CASKLDSGQPQHF
TRBD2 | few | TRBJ2-1 | TRBV4-3 | TGCGCCAGCAGCCAAGCAGTTCTAGCGGGAAATCAGTTCTTC | CASSQAVLAGNQFF
TRBD1 | few | TRBJ2-7 | TRBV19 | TGTGCCAGTACGGACAGGCCCGACTCCAACGAGCAGTACTTC | CASTDRPDSNEQYF
TRBD1 | NA | TRBJ2-7 | TRBV9 | TGTGCCAGCAGCGAAACAGGGGGCGACTACGAGCAGTACTTC | CASSETGGDYEQYF
TRBD1 | many | TRBJ2-3 | TRBV15 | TGTGCCACCAGCGACGGACAGGGGGGCTCAGATACGCAGTATTTT | CATSDGQGGSDTQYF
NA | many | TRBJ1-1 | TRBV6-2/TRBV6-3 | TGTGCCAGCAGTTACCCCACGGGACAAAACACTGAAGCTTTCTTT | CASSYPTGQNTEAFF
TRBD1 | few | TRBJ1-1 | TRBV4-1 | TGCGCCAGCAGCCAAGAGCACAGGGGAAACTCTGAAGCTTTCTTT | CASSQEHRGNSEAFF
TRBD1 | few | TRBJ2-7 | TRBV10-3 | TGTGCCATCAGGGCGGACAGGTACGAGCAGTACTTC | CAIRADRYEQYF
NA | many | TRBJ2-3 | TRBV5-1 | TGCGCCAGCAGCCTCTCATTTGGTACGGATACGCAGTATTTT | CASSLSFGTDTQYF
NA | many | TRBJ2-5 | TRBV20-1 | TGCAGTGCTAGACAGGGACGGGCGGAGACCCAGTACTTC | CSARQGRAETQYF
NA | NA | TRBJ2-5 | TRBV7-9 | TGTGCCAGCAGGGGGGCTTGGGAGACCCAGTACTTC | CASRGAWETQYF
NA | NA | TRBJ2-3 | TRBV5-5 | TGTGCCAGCAGCTTGGACCAAAACACAGATACGCAGTATTTT | CASSLDQNTDTQYF
NA | few | TRBJ2-7 | TRBV6-4 | TGTGCCATCAGATCTGCCTACGAGCAGTACTTC | CAIRSAYEQYF
TRBD1 | NA | TRBJ1-5 | TRBV4-2 | TGTGCCAGCAGCGAAACAAGGGGGCTAGACAATCAGCCCCAGCATTTT | CASSETRGLDNQPQHF
TRBD2 | few | TRBJ2-7 | TRBV2 | TGTGCCAGCAGGGTTTTAGCGGGAGGATACTCCTACGAGCAGTACTTC | CASRVLAGGYSYEQYF
TRBD1 | many | TRBJ1-6 | TRBV18 | TGTGCCAGCTCAGCAGGGGGAAATTCACCCCTCCACTTT | CASSAGGNSPLHF
TRBD1 | NA | TRBJ1-2 | TRBV5-1 | TGCGCCAGCAACGAGGGACAGGGGGCTAACTATGGCTACACCTTC | CASNEGQGANYGYTF
TRBD2 | NA | TRBJ2-1 | TRBV5-1 | TGCGCCAGCAGCTTTCTAGCGGGGGACAATGAGCAGTTCTTC | CASSFLAGDNEQFF
TRBD1 | many | TRBJ1-1 | TRBV27 | TGTGCCAGCAGAGGCCGGGACAGGGGTATGAACACTGAAGCTTTCTTT | CASRGRDRGMNTEAFF
TRBD1 | few | TRBJ1-2 | TRBV7-6 | TGTGCCGGCAGCTTATCTGTACAGGGGAAGGGCTACACCTTC | CAGSLSVQGKGYTF
NA | NA | TRBJ1-4 | TRBV4-1 | TGCGCCAGCAGCCAAGATCCGACAGCAACTAATGAAAAACTGTTTTTT | CASSQDPTATNEKLFF
NA | few | TRBJ1-5 | TRBV29-1 | TGCAGCGTTGAACAGGGGATAGGGCAGCCCCAGCATTTT | CSVEQGIGQPQHF
NA | many | TRBJ1-2 | TRBV12-3/TRBV12-4 | TGTGCCAGCAGTTCCACCGACACCTACTATGGCTACACCTTC | CASSSTDTYYGYTF
TRBD2 | many | TRBJ2-5 | TRBV15 | TGTGCCACCAGCAGAGGACCTAGCGGGAGTGAGACCCAGTACTTC | CATSRGPSGSETQYF
TRBD1 | many | TRBJ1-2 | TRBV28 | TGTGCCAGCAGAATTTCCGACAGGGATGGCTACACCTTC | CASRISDRDGYTF
NA | many | TRBJ1-1 | TRBV20-1 | TGCAGTGCTAGAGTAGGGGTCTGGGCCACTGAAGCTTTCTTT | CSARVGVWATEAFF
NA | many | TRBJ2-5 | TRBV28 | TGTGCCAGCAGTTTGGGGTCAACAGAGACCCAGTACTTC | CASSLGSTETQYF
TRBD1 | many | TRBJ2-3 | TRBV2 | TGTGCCAGCAGTGCCGGGACAGGGTTAACAGATACGCAGTATTTT | CASSAGTGLTDTQYF
NA | few | TRBJ2-3 | TRBV10-1 | TGCGCCAGCAGTGGAGCCGGGGCAGATACGCAGTATTTT | CASSGAGADTQYF
NA | few | TRBJ2-3 | TRBV12-3/TRBV12-4 | TGTGCCAGCAGTGCGTACGGTCGGGACACAGATACGCAGTATTTT | CASSAYGRDTDTQYF
TRBD2 | few | TRBJ2-5 | TRBV9 | TGTGCCAGCAGCGTGAGCGGGAAATCCCTAGAGACCCAGTACTTC | CASSVSGKSLETQYF
NA | many | TRBJ2-7 | TRBV3-1 | TGTGCCAGCAGCCAACAGTACAGAAACTACGAGCAGTACTTC | CASSQQYRNYEQYF
NA | few | TRBJ2-7 | TRBV6-1 | TGTGCCACTACCGGGAGCAAAGTCCCCGAGCAGTACTTC | CATTGSKVPEQYF
NA | many | TRBJ2-7 | TRBV27 | TGTGCCAGCAGTTTTCTAGGCAGCCTCTACGAGCAGTACTTC | CASSFLGSLYEQYF
NA | many | TRBJ2-1 | TRBV6-1 | TGTGCCAGCAGTAGGGCTTCGGGCTACGGATACAATGAGCAGTTCTTC | CASSRASGYGYNEQFF
NA | NA | TRBJ1-4 | TRBV20-1 | TGCAGTGCTAGGCCAGGGAATGAAAAACTGTTTTTT | CSARPGNEKLFF